These 18 T cell receptor beta chains were sequenced from one sample in a study of CD8+CD57+ T cells in acquired aplastic anemia. The sequenced patients had an expansion of CD8+CD57+ cells seen by flow cytometry. Genomic DNA, serving as template, underwent TCR beta VDJ and CDR3 profiling. One entry per CDR3 protein, called by TCRdb with MiXCR from the reads. The top ten hold under 1.5% of the sample, which has approximately 300,000 distinct CDR3 sequences, approximately 57% seen once. Sequencing was performed on sorted CD4+, CD8+, or CD8+CD57+ T cells (not recorded which) from PBMCs. These receptors were taken from a human donor with aplastic anemia.

The chain couples TRBV19 to TRBJ2-7, with D perhaps TRBD1 (6 bases). Germline V gene sequence: CDR1 LNHDA, CDR2 SQIVND (reference sequence). Trimming took 1 base from V and 5 from J, leaving 12 bases between them. The CDR3 length is 14 residues. The CDR3 nucleotides read TGTGCCAGTAGTATAGTCTGGGGGCGCGACGAGCAGTACTTC. Translation gives CASSIVWGRDEQYF. Looking up the rest from reference TRBV19 and TRBJ2-7 gives the full variable domain: DGGITQSPKYLFRKEGQNVTLSCEQNLNHDAMYWYRQDPGQGLRLIYYSQIVNDFQKGDIAEGYSVSREKKESFPLTVTSAQKNPTAFYLCASSIVWGRDEQYFGPGTRLTVT.

This clonotype was found many times. The CDR3 DNA is TGCAGCGTCTCTATCCAGGGACATGGCTACACCTTC. Protein: CSVSIQGHGYTF. The chain couples TRBV29-1 to TRBJ1-2, with D maybe TRBD1 (5 bases). CDR3 length equals 12 residues. Looked up from germline, CDR1 is SQVTM and CDR2 is ANQGSEA. Deletions cut 6 bases from V and 6 bases from J, with 14 bases between.

CDR3 nucleotides: TGTGCCAGCAGCTCAATTTCGTCTGGTCGGGGCTCGGGAGCTTTCTTT. Encoded protein: CASSSISSGRGSGAFF. The chain employs TRBV11-2 and TRBJ1-1; maybe TRBD1 (5 bases). Germline V gene data show CDR1 as SGHAT and CDR2 as FQNNGV. CDR3 size: 16 residues. V was trimmed by 4 bases and J by 10 bases, leaving 25 bases between them.

The chain carries TRBV7-9 and TRBJ2-3; TRBD2 matches 9 bases. The ends lost 4 bases at V and 4 bases at J; junction bases unmatched: 9. Germline V gives CDR1 SEHNR, CDR2 FQNEAQ (reference sequence). This CDR3 has 16 amino acids. CDR3 protein: CASSYWGLADPDTQYF. Here the CDR3 DNA reads TGTGCCAGCAGCTATTGGGGACTAGCAGATCCAGATACGCAGTATTTT. Drawing the rest from reference TRBV7-9 and TRBJ2-3, the complete variable domain is DTGVSQNPRHKITKRGQNVTFRCDPISEHNRLYWYRQTLGQGPEFLTYFQNEAQLEKSRLLSDRFSAERPKGSFSTLEIQRTEQGDSAMYLCASSYWGLADPDTQYFGPGTRLTVL.

The rearrangement links TRBV6-5 to TRBJ1-1; no reliable D call. The V gene's germline CDR1 is MNHEY and CDR2 SVGAGI. The CDR3 spans 13 residues. V was clipped by 2 bases and J by 1 base, with 5 bases between them. The CDR3 region is CASSYAGNTEAFF. In DNA, the CDR3 is TGTGCCAGCAGTTACGCAGGGAACACTGAAGCTTTCTTT.

This sequence joins TRBV24-1 and TRBJ1-1, with 11 nucleotides matching TRBD1. Germline assignment: CDR1 KGHDR and CDR2 SFDVKD. Trimming at V came to 4 bases and at J to 0 bases, leaving 3 bases not matched to a gene. The CDR3 extends over 16 amino acids. Here the CDR3 DNA reads TGTGCCACCAGTGAGGGGACAGGGGGACTGAACACTGAAGCTTTCTTT. Protein product: CATSEGTGGLNTEAFF.

The count of this clonotype is one. The rearrangement links TRBV7-9 to TRBJ2-6, with D perhaps matching TRBD1 or TRBD2 (6 bases each). There are 18 residues in the CDR3. The germline V gene encodes CDR1 SEHNR and CDR2 FQNEAQ (reference sequence). The V gene lost 0 bases and the J gene lost 3 bases, with 15 bases spanning the gap. The CDR3 loop is CASSLAPGARLGANVLTF. As DNA, the CDR3 is TGTGCCAGCAGCTTAGCGCCGGGGGCGAGACTTGGGGCCAACGTCCTGACTTTC.

The V gene is TRBV20-1, the J gene TRBJ1-2, with D uncertain. V lost 5 bases, J lost 13 bases, and 44 bases lay in between. This CDR3 is built from 20 residues. Germline-derived CDR1 and CDR2 are DFQATT and SNEGSKA (reference sequence). The CDR3 protein is CSAASGDRKSFWRYPAGCTF. The CDR3 coding sequence is TGCAGTGCTGCCTCCGGGGATCGTAAATCCTTTTGGCGTTACCCAGCTGGTTGCACCTTC.

The gene calls are TRBV5-1 and TRBJ1-4; no firm D call. Trimming left V 0 bases short and J 5 bases short, with 11 bases between. Germline assignment: CDR1 SGHRS and CDR2 YFSETQ. The CDR3 runs 15 residues. The CDR3 DNA is TGCGCCAGCAGCTTGGCCTTGGCAGAGAATGAAAAACTGTTTTTT. This encodes CASSLALAENEKLFF.

The V and J genes are TRBV5-1 and TRBJ2-5; TRBD1 is a possible D gene (5 bases). The CDR3 contains 15 residues. Germline V gene lookup returns CDR1 SGHRS and CDR2 YFSETQ. V lost 0 bases to trimming and J lost 5 bases, with 14 bases between them. In nucleotides, the CDR3 is TGCGCCAGCAGCTTGGATACAGGACGCCAGGAGACCCAGTACTTC. Its protein product is CASSLDTGRQETQYF.

The chain combines TRBV19 with TRBJ2-3; possible D gene TRBD2, 6 bases. This CDR3 spans 13 amino acids. Germline loops: CDR1 LNHDA, CDR2 SQIVND (reference sequence). Trimming took 5 bases from V and 2 from J, leaving 8 bases between them. The CDR3 sequence: CASSASDTDTQYF. Written as DNA, the CDR3 is TGTGCCAGTAGTGCTAGCGACACAGATACGCAGTATTTT. The full variable domain, rest sourced from reference TRBV19 and TRBJ2-3, is DGGITQSPKYLFRKEGQNVTLSCEQNLNHDAMYWYRQDPGQGLRLIYYSQIVNDFQKGDIAEGYSVSREKKESFPLTVTSAQKNPTAFYLCASSASDTDTQYFGPGTRLTVL.

The chain couples TRBV6-2 or TRBV6-3 to TRBJ2-5; TRBD1 agrees at 10 bases. CDR3 length: 16 amino acids. With V trimmed by 6 bases and J by 4 bases, 11 bases remained unmatched. The V gene's germline CDR1 is MNHEY and CDR2 SVGEGT. This CDR3 is CASRTGTGDHAETQYF. DNA of the CDR3: TGTGCCAGCAGAACCGGGACAGGGGACCACGCAGAGACCCAGTACTTC.

This rearrangement joins TRBV24-1 to TRBJ1-5, with TRBD1 as a possible D gene (5 bases). CDR3 length: 13 amino acids. Between the trimmed V and J ends, which lost 8 bases and 5 bases, there was a span of 12 bases. Germline V gene data show CDR1 as KGHDR and CDR2 as SFDVKD. The CDR3 here is CATTDRGDQPQHF. The CDR3 region has the DNA TGTGCCACCACCGACCGAGGGGATCAGCCCCAGCATTTT.

In this sample, this clonotype turned up many times. V is TRBV15 and J is TRBJ2-5; D may be TRBD1 or TRBD2 (5 bases each). Trimming took off 2 bases at V and 0 bases at J, with 10 bases between the two ends. This CDR3 spans 15 amino acids. The germline V gene encodes CDR1 LNHNV and CDR2 YYDKDF (reference sequence). The DNA of the CDR3 is TGTGCCACCAGCAGAACCGGGACGAACCAAGAGACCCAGTACTTC. Its protein is CATSRTGTNQETQYF.

The CDR3 nucleotides are TGTGCCAGCAGTTTAGGACAGGGTATAGACGAGCAGTACTTC. Translation gives CASSLGQGIDEQYF. This rearrangement joins TRBV12-3 or TRBV12-4 to TRBJ2-7, with 7 bases that match TRBD1. V lost 1 base and J lost 5; bases outside the gene matches: 5. The CDR3 runs to 14 residues.

The rearrangement joins TRBV15 to TRBJ1-2; D may be TRBD1 (5 bases). The CDR3 consists of 13 residues. The V and J ends lost 8 bases and 4 bases respectively, with 14 bases between them. Germline lookup yields CDR1 LNHNV and CDR2 YYDKDF (reference sequence). The CDR3 here is CATSDTATYGYTF. The CDR3 region has the DNA TGTGCCACCTCGGACACTGCAACCTATGGCTACACCTTC.

This clonotype was recorded at least ten times. This chain uses TRBV7-8 with TRBJ2-2, with 8 positions matching TRBD2. The CDR3 runs to 16 residues. Germline CDR1 SGHVS, CDR2 FQNEAQ. V lost 5 bases and J lost 3; bases outside the gene matches: 8. This CDR3 reads CASSRTGTRDTGELFF. CDR3 nucleotide sequence: TGTGCCAGCAGCCGTACGGGGACTAGGGACACCGGGGAGCTGTTTTTT. Full variable domain (outside the CDR3, taken from reference TRBV7-8 and TRBJ2-2): GAGVSQSPRYKVAKRGQDVALRCDPISGHVSLFWYQQALGQGPEFLTYFQNEAQLDKSGLPSDRFFAERPEGSVSTLKIQRTQQEDSAVYLCASSRTGTRDTGELFFGEGSRLTVL.

This clonotype was found many times. The rearrangement joins TRBV29-1 to TRBJ1-6; weak D call: TRBD1 (5 bases). V lost 6 bases, J lost 5 bases, and 35 bases lay in between. There are 21 residues in the CDR3. Germline V gene sequence: CDR1 SQVTM, CDR2 ANQGSEA. This CDR3 reads CSVMSLSSPGHRGIDNSPLHF. Here the CDR3 DNA reads TGCAGCGTAATGTCCCTAAGCTCACCGGGGCATAGAGGGATAGATAATTCACCCCTCCACTTT.